Listed below are T cell receptor beta chains from one sample, sequenced in a study of cytomegalovirus exposure and HLA in healthy donors. Sequenced by immunoSEQ multiplex PCR; TCRdb stores in-frame clones only, minus some. The table records 170,000 or so clones, 85% of them present only once. Material for sequencing was PBMCs. The receptor set was obtained from a man between 18 and 35 years old in good health and CMV-seropositive. Both conserved end residues are part of each CDR3. The D gene is left open where the match is weak. Not all rows give a size; the values are once, few, many and, for expanded clones, a class.

abundance: -
v_gene: TRBV28
d_gene: TRBD1
j_gene: TRBJ2-3
CDR3nt: TGTGCCAGCAGTCAAGGACAGGGGCGGTGGGATACGCAGTATTTT
CDR3aa: CASSQGQGRWDTQYF

abundance: -
v_gene: TRBV18
d_gene: -
j_gene: TRBJ2-7
CDR3nt: TGTGCCAGCTCACCAAAACAGGACTCCTACGAGCAGTACTTC
CDR3aa: CASSPKQDSYEQYF

abundance: -
v_gene: TRBV4-1
d_gene: -
j_gene: TRBJ2-7
CDR3nt: TGCGCCAGCAGCTCTAGGACTTACGAGCAGTACTTC
CDR3aa: CASSSRTYEQYF

abundance: -
v_gene: TRBV18
d_gene: -
j_gene: TRBJ1-6
CDR3nt: TGTGCCAGCTCACCTGGACAGCCCGATGCAAATTCACCCCTCCACTTT
CDR3aa: CASSPGQPDANSPLHF

abundance: -
v_gene: TRBV28
d_gene: -
j_gene: TRBJ1-5
CDR3nt: TGTGCCAGCAGTTTCCCCTCGCCCGAACCGCAGGGTAGCAATCAGCCCCAGCATTTT
CDR3aa: CASSFPSPEPQGSNQPQHF

abundance: -
v_gene: TRBV28
d_gene: -
j_gene: TRBJ2-5
CDR3nt: TGTGCCAGCAGTTCCCTCCAGATTCAAGAGACCCAGTACTTC
CDR3aa: CASSSLQIQETQYF

abundance: once
v_gene: TRBV5-1
d_gene: -
j_gene: TRBJ2-3
CDR3nt: TGCGCCAGCAGCTCCTACTTACAGGGAGATACGCAGTATTTT
CDR3aa: CASSSYLQGDTQYF

abundance: -
v_gene: TRBV28
d_gene: -
j_gene: TRBJ2-5
CDR3nt: TGTGCCAGCGGCTCCGGGAGTCCGAAGACCCAGTACTTC
CDR3aa: CASGSGSPKTQYF

abundance: -
v_gene: TRBV19
d_gene: -
j_gene: TRBJ1-2
CDR3nt: TGTGCCAGTAACGACAGGTATGGCTACACCTTC
CDR3aa: CASNDRYGYTF

abundance: -
v_gene: TRBV25-1
d_gene: -
j_gene: TRBJ2-1
CDR3nt: TGTGCCAGCAGTGATCTCAGGGTCTATGAGCAGTTCTTC
CDR3aa: CASSDLRVYEQFF

abundance: -
v_gene: TRBV6-4
d_gene: -
j_gene: TRBJ2-2
CDR3nt: TGTGCCAGCAGACCTGGCAGCGGGGAGCTGTTTTTT
CDR3aa: CASRPGSGELFF

abundance: -
v_gene: TRBV27
d_gene: TRBD2
j_gene: TRBJ2-1
CDR3nt: TGTGCCAGCAGTCCGACCCTCTGGCGGGGGGGGCAGTTCTTC
CDR3aa: CASSPTLWRGGQFF

abundance: -
v_gene: TRBV4-2
d_gene: TRBD2
j_gene: TRBJ2-1
CDR3nt: TGTGCCAGCAGCCATGCTGAACTTCCGGGACTAGCGGGAGGGAGTGGTAGGGATGAGCAGTTCTTC
CDR3aa: CASSHAELPGLAGGSGRDEQFF

abundance: -
v_gene: TRBV27
d_gene: -
j_gene: TRBJ1-1
CDR3nt: TGTGCCAGCAGTCCAGGGGCCTGGGGCACTGAAGCTTTCTTT
CDR3aa: CASSPGAWGTEAFF

abundance: -
v_gene: TRBV28
d_gene: TRBD2
j_gene: TRBJ2-5
CDR3nt: TGTGCCAGCTCATCTTCGGGACTACGACAAGAGACCCAGTACTTC
CDR3aa: CASSSSGLRQETQYF

abundance: once
v_gene: TRBV2
d_gene: TRBD1
j_gene: TRBJ2-7
CDR3nt: TGTGCCAGCAGTCTAGGTCAGGGGGCATACTACGAGCAGTACTTC
CDR3aa: CASSLGQGAYYEQYF

abundance: -
v_gene: TRBV2
d_gene: -
j_gene: TRBJ1-2
CDR3nt: TGTGCCAGTACGAGACAGACGAATGGCTACACCTTC
CDR3aa: CASTRQTNGYTF

abundance: -
v_gene: TRBV5-1
d_gene: TRBD2
j_gene: TRBJ2-7
CDR3nt: TGCGCCAGCAGCTTGTTCGGGACTAGCAACGAGCAGTACTTC
CDR3aa: CASSLFGTSNEQYF

abundance: once
v_gene: TRBV2
d_gene: -
j_gene: TRBJ1-5
CDR3nt: TGTGCCAGCAGTGAATCCACAGGGAGACAGCCCCAGCATTTT
CDR3aa: CASSESTGRQPQHF

abundance: -
v_gene: TRBV11-3
d_gene: -
j_gene: TRBJ2-4
CDR3nt: TGTGCCAGCAGCTTATTAGCAGGGGTACAGATAAACATTCAGTACTTC
CDR3aa: CASSLLAGVQINIQYF

abundance: -
v_gene: TRBV10-3
d_gene: -
j_gene: TRBJ1-3
CDR3nt: TGTGCCACCGAGGGCCTCGGAAACACCATATATTTT
CDR3aa: CATEGLGNTIYF

abundance: -
v_gene: TRBV30
d_gene: TRBD1
j_gene: TRBJ1-2
CDR3nt: TGTGCCGGAGGGACAGCTAACTATGGCTACACCTTC
CDR3aa: CAGGTANYGYTF

abundance: -
v_gene: TRBV27
d_gene: TRBD2
j_gene: TRBJ2-7
CDR3nt: TGTACCAGCAGTTTCGTAGCGGGAGGGGAGCAGTACTTC
CDR3aa: CTSSFVAGGEQYF

abundance: -
v_gene: TRBV27
d_gene: -
j_gene: TRBJ2-7
CDR3nt: TGTGCCAACGGGACACCAGGGGTGGCCGACTACGAGCAGTACTTC
CDR3aa: CANGTPGVADYEQYF

abundance: -
v_gene: TRBV2
d_gene: TRBD2
j_gene: TRBJ2-5
CDR3nt: TGTGCCAGCGCAAGACTAGCGGGAGCGGAGGCCCAGTACTTC
CDR3aa: CASARLAGAEAQYF

abundance: -
v_gene: TRBV19
d_gene: TRBD1
j_gene: TRBJ1-5
CDR3nt: TGTGCCAGTAGTATTCAGGCGGACAGGGGTTCGGGCAATCAGCCCCAGCATTTT
CDR3aa: CASSIQADRGSGNQPQHF

abundance: -
v_gene: TRBV5-1
d_gene: TRBD1
j_gene: TRBJ2-2
CDR3nt: TGCGCCAGCAGCTCCAAGCAGGGGGACACCGGGGAGCTGTTTTTT
CDR3aa: CASSSKQGDTGELFF

abundance: once
v_gene: TRBV7-3
d_gene: -
j_gene: TRBJ2-7
CDR3nt: TGTGCCCGAATCGGCTTCGGGATTACCTACGAGCAGTACTTC
CDR3aa: CARIGFGITYEQYF